The source of this T cell receptor (beta chain) is a study of T cell responses to AZD1222 COVID-19 vaccine. Study-level findings and limits: Sampling captured repertoires only after the peak T cell response. Nearly half of spike-specific TCRs reportedly go after variant regions that carry no mutations. Mostly white British, mostly female donors; authors suggested clonal diversity may be underestimated. Two AZD1222 doses significantly raised spike-specific TCR breadth and depth over controls.

Deletions cut 7 bases from V and 5 bases from J, with 20 bases between. The CDR3 totals 15 residues. Germline V gives CDR1 MNHEY, CDR2 SVGAGI. As for this clone: Antigen: not known.

Clones were sequenced by immunoSEQ multiplex PCR, and TCRdb holds only the in-frame ones, with some missing. This table holds 100,000 or so clones, over 75% found once. The V call is TRBV6-5, the J call TRBJ1-1; D is unresolved. This sequence originates from an adult in good health. The input for sequencing was peripheral blood, taken on day 0 of AZD1222 vaccination. This chain's CDR3 is CASIFGRESSTEAFF. CDR3 sequence (DNA): TGTGCCAGCATTTTTGGGCGGGAAAGTTCGACTGAAGCTTTCTTT.